This TCR beta chain was profiled in a study of human T cells and chemical hapten exposure (dated by TCRdb to the early 2020s). In terms of the full investigation: For sensitization, 2% DPC in acetone was applied to a roughly 2 cm by roughly 2 cm area of upper inner arm skin. Throughout the study period of roughly 24 weeks, patients also received therapeutic DPC doses to the scalp every week. Patch testing was performed on the upper back with Finn chambers containing 0.01% DPC, and the patch tests were scored after 6 days according to International Contact Dermatitis Research Group standards. Alopecia areata with under or over 50% scalp involvement, alopecia totalis and alopecia universalis were represented in the patient cohort, which was mostly female. Libraries were combined into a pool for sequencing, and differences in TCR yield between samples came mainly from small differences in library volumes within the pool. The study tracked peripheral blood TCR repertoire changes in vivo during primary and secondary sensitization to the hapten diphenylcyclopropenone (DPC) in alopecia patients. Blood samples were taken from patients before sensitization (week 0) and at 2, 6 and about 24 weeks after DPC sensitization. Twenty-nine alopecia patients provided blood for TCR sequencing at one to four time points (pre-sensitization, 2, 6 and 24 weeks). The research as a whole found: Patch test score correlated positively with the number of PT1 expanded TCRs, reaching significance at thresholds 8, 16 and 32 but not at 4. No change with DPC sensitization was found in the number of TCRs above 1 in 1000 frequency, and no evidence of global repertoire structure alterations was found. All patients had alopecia, a presumed autoimmune disease, so their immune response might differ from that of healthy individuals. Expanded TCRs formed significantly more large CDR3 similarity clusters than pre-sensitization or healthy control sets, consistent with antigen-driven responses. Repeated subsampling changed both the strength of the expansion versus patch-test correlation and the threshold at which the correlation became significant.

The time point tag for this specimen amounts to: patch test 2, 6 weeks after DPC sensitization. The treatment or condition label here, explained by the study, means: therapeutic diphenylcyclopropenone sensitization with weekly scalp DPC. At each patch-test visit, blood was drawn before the patch test was applied. Eligible patients were aged 18 to 70, diagnosed with alopecia, deemed suitable for DPC therapy, and excluded if pregnant. Total RNA was isolated from unfractionated whole blood collected in Tempus Blood RNA tubes. The library was prepared using RACE. The sample was run on a NextSeq 500. Library preparation attached unique molecular identifiers to individual cDNA molecules for quantitative, reproducible TCR counting. For every blood RNA sample, sequencing covered both the TCR alpha and TCR beta chains. The authors processed their data as follows. A median of roughly 100,000 TCRs per sample was observed, with a range of about 20,000 to 750,000. The Decombinator software suite was used to annotate the V, J and CDR3 of the TCR reads. For PS versus PT1 abundance plots, all samples were subsampled to the same number of TCRs (28,000). TCRs were defined as expanded if absent before sensitization and observed at least eight times at the 2-week time point. TCRdb reprocessing: public reads trimmed at Q25 with fastp, clones called with MiXCR, in-frame beta chains kept. Rows are combined by CDR3 protein, so each entry shows the most common genes and DNA. The V and J calls were determined by TCRdb, not by the authors. This sample gives roughly 150,000 distinct CDR3 sequences in total; over 9.5% of them show up just once. Jointly, the top ten make up roughly 1.4% of the sample.

This clonotype was detected many times. Its cognate antigen has yet to be identified. The sample holds no much larger clone one base away, and base qualities are not on file. Germline trimming amounts to 3 bases on V and 4 bases on J, with 5 as the count of junction bases outside the gene matches. CDR1 and CDR2 (DFQATT, SNEGSKA) derive from the germline V gene (reference sequence). The CDR3 spans 13 residues, from the cysteine through the phenylalanine. This entry keeps only the CDR3 DNA: 39 bases, framed from base 1. The rearrangement joined TRBV20-1 to TRBJ1-1; 7 of the junction bases match TRBD1. The sequenced sample was whole blood, obtained in connection with sensitization to the hapten diphenylcyclopropenone (DPC). The TCR sequence derives from a woman aged 45 to 65 with alopecia areata. Some clones in this sample may be carry-over from other donors' samples. The encoded CDR3 is CSARTGLGTEAFF. Read as DNA, the sequence is TGCAGTGCTAGGACAGGGTTGGGCACTGAAGCTTTCTTT.